These 25 T cell receptor beta chains were sequenced from one sample in a study of cytomegalovirus exposure and HLA in healthy donors. The PCR used 60 Vbeta and 13 Jbeta primers. Some clones are missing from TCRdb's copy, which holds only in-frame ones; the method was immunoSEQ multiplex PCR. This sample yields about 160,000 clones, of which more than 80% are seen a single time; around 0.8% belongs to the top ten. The sample comprised PBMCs. The source of these receptors is a woman aged 18-29 years in good health and CMV-seronegative.

The chain recombines TRBV6-4 with TRBJ2-5; possible D gene TRBD2, 6 bases. Trimming took 9 bases from V and 5 from J, leaving 19 bases between them. Germline values: CDR1 MRHNA, CDR2 SNTAGT. The CDR3 runs 14 residues. CDR3 DNA sequence: TGTGCCAGGTTAGCTGGGGAGGCCTGTGAGACCCAGTACTTC. It encodes CARLAGEACETQYF.

The chain joins TRBV7-2 to TRBJ1-5; D uncertain. Deletions cut 1 base from V and 3 bases from J, with 4 bases between. The CDR3 has 13 amino acids. Germline CDR1 SGHTA, CDR2 FQGNSA. The CDR3 is CASSLGPNQPQHF. The CDR3 coding sequence is TGTGCCAGCAGCTTAGGGCCCAATCAGCCCCAGCATTTT.

This chain uses TRBV7-2 with TRBJ2-7; 8 positions match TRBD2. V was clipped by 5 bases and J by 4 bases; unmatched bases: 13. This CDR3 region has 16 residues. The germline gives CDR1 SGHTA, CDR2 FQGNSA. As DNA, the CDR3 is TGTGCCAGCAGCCCCTACAGCGGGAGTTATCGGTACGAGCAGTACTTC. This translates into CASSPYSGSYRYEQYF.

This chain links TRBV19 with TRBJ1-2; D is unresolved. The germline V and J ends were trimmed by 5 bases and 1 base, with 11 bases remaining between them. Looked up from germline, CDR1 is LNHDA and CDR2 is SQIVND (reference sequence). CDR3 length: 14 residues. The CDR3 spells CASSSREGNYGYTF. The CDR3 DNA reads TGTGCCAGTAGTTCCCGGGAAGGTAACTATGGCTACACCTTC.

The rearrangement links TRBV6-1 to TRBJ2-7; D is ambiguous. This CDR3 has 12 amino acids. CDR1 and CDR2 from the germline V gene are MNHNS and SASEGT. Trimming removed 8 bases from V and 5 bases from J, with 13 bases in between. The CDR3 DNA follows: TGTGCCAGCCAGTCGGGTATCGACGAGCAGTACTTC. This encodes CASQSGIDEQYF.

This chain connects TRBV9 to TRBJ2-7; 11 bases agree with TRBD2. The V gene end was trimmed by 5 bases and the J gene end by 3 bases; junction bases not matched to a gene: 1. The CDR3 runs to 13 residues. Germline-derived CDR1 and CDR2 are SGDLS and YYNGEE. The CDR3 loop reads CASSGTSGYEQYF. CDR3 nucleotide sequence: TGTGCCAGCAGTGGGACTAGCGGCTACGAGCAGTACTTC.

This rearrangement joins TRBV10-3 to TRBJ2-7, with D maybe TRBD1 (5 bases). Germline CDR1 and CDR2: ENHRY and SYGVKD. The CDR3 totals 16 residues. Between the trimmed V and J ends, which lost 0 bases and 3 bases, there was a span of 15 bases. CDR3 residues: CAISESGLNLNYEQYF. In nucleotides, the CDR3 is TGTGCCATCAGTGAGTCGGGGCTTAACCTGAACTACGAGCAGTACTTC.

This clone was detected only a few times. The CDR3 DNA reads TGTGCCAGCTCGGGAGGACTAGCGGGCGCCTACGAGCAGTACTTC. Translating it yields CASSGGLAGAYEQYF. The gene calls are TRBV18 and TRBJ2-7; 11 bases match TRBD2. Germline V gene data show CDR1 as KGHSH and CDR2 as LQKENI. V shed 6 bases and J 2 bases; nucleotides not matched to a gene: 6. The CDR3 is made up of 15 amino acids.

This chain connects TRBV5-1 to TRBJ2-7; 9 bases fit TRBD1. V dropped 5 bases and J dropped 2; count of bases not matched to a gene: 2. There are 13 residues in the CDR3. Germline V gene sequence: CDR1 SGHRS, CDR2 YFSETQ. The DNA of the CDR3 is TGCGCCAGCAGGGGGACAGGGCCCTACGAGCAGTACTTC. Residues: CASRGTGPYEQYF.

CDR3: CASRSYNEQFF. The CDR3 nucleotides read TGTGCCAGCCGTTCCTACAATGAGCAGTTCTTC. The gene calls are TRBV27 and TRBJ2-1; D remains ambiguous. The CDR3 runs 11 residues. CDR1 is MNHEY, CDR2 SMNVEV, per germline (reference sequence). V was pared by 8 bases and J by 1 base, with 3 bases between.

The chain combines TRBV2 with TRBJ2-7, with unresolved D. Trimming removed 6 bases at V and 5 bases at J, with 8 bases between. The germline gives CDR1 SNHLY, CDR2 FYNNEI. CDR3 length equals 11 residues. CDR3 region: CASRGLHEQYF. The CDR3 DNA reads TGTGCCAGCAGGGGCCTCCACGAGCAGTACTTC.

The sample holds a few counts of this clone. This chain connects TRBV19 to TRBJ2-1; the match to TRBD2 covers 16 bases. The V gene end was trimmed by 7 bases and the J gene end by 0 bases; junction bases not matched to a gene: 9. The CDR3 is made up of 19 amino acids. Germline assignment: CDR1 LNHDA and CDR2 SQIVND (reference sequence). The CDR3 sequence: CASTPHGTSGRASYNEQFF. The CDR3 DNA is TGTGCCAGTACGCCCCATGGGACTAGCGGGAGGGCCTCCTACAATGAGCAGTTCTTC.

This clone was recorded once. The gene calls are TRBV7-9 and TRBJ1-5, with 10 bases lining up with TRBD1. Germline lookup yields CDR1 SEHNR and CDR2 FQNEAQ (reference sequence). There are 16 residues in the CDR3. The ends lost 5 bases at V and 3 bases at J; junction bases unmatched: 7. For the CDR3, the DNA is TGTGCCAGCAGCCTCGGACAGGGGGGTACCAATCAGCCCCAGCATTTT. Encoded protein: CASSLGQGGTNQPQHF.

The chain has TRBV29-1 and TRBJ2-3; 8 bases are shared with TRBD2. The CDR3 sequence is 13 residues long. The germline gives CDR1 SQVTM, CDR2 ANQGSEA. V lost 7 bases and J lost 1; bases outside the gene matches: 4. CDR3 bases: TGCAGCGCCAAAGCGGGGGGCACAGATACGCAGTATTTT. Residues: CSAKAGGTDTQYF.

The genes are TRBV9 and TRBJ1-2, with a possible D match to TRBD1 (5 bases). Trimming took 4 bases from V and 4 from J, leaving 14 bases between them. The V gene's germline CDR1 is SGDLS and CDR2 YYNGEE. The CDR3 runs 14 residues. CDR3: CASSSGQGGYGYTF. The DNA for the CDR3 is TGTGCCAGCAGCTCAGGGCAGGGCGGCTATGGCTACACCTTC.

This clone occurred once. The CDR3 DNA reads TGTGCCAGCCGCCTAAGGACAGGGCCCGATTCCCCAACTTTCTTT. It is translated as CASRLRTGPDSPTFF. The chain couples TRBV6-6 to TRBJ1-1, with 8 bases matching TRBD1. Looked up from germline, CDR1 is MNHNY and CDR2 is SVGAGI (reference sequence). V lost 8 bases, J lost 12 bases, and 20 bases stayed unmatched. The CDR3 consists of 15 residues.

This clone was recorded only once. This sequence joins TRBV4-3 and TRBJ1-2, with D tentatively TRBD1 (5 bases). Germline CDR1 is LGHNA and CDR2 is YSLEER. V was clipped by 1 base and J by 3 bases, with 18 bases between them. This CDR3 is built from 17 residues. CDR3 nucleotides: TGCGCCAGCAGCCAAGTTAAAGGGACGCGGGGTGACTATGGCTACACCTTC. Translation: CASSQVKGTRGDYGYTF.

This chain connects TRBV2 to TRBJ2-2; 7 bases match TRBD1. The CDR3 has 15 residues. Germline values: CDR1 SNHLY, CDR2 FYNNEI. V shed 4 bases and J 3 bases; nucleotides not matched to a gene: 5. The CDR3 region is CASSGDRVDTGELFF. In nucleotides, the CDR3 is TGTGCCAGCAGTGGTGACAGGGTAGACACCGGGGAGCTGTTTTTT.

This clone was seen only once. This chain uses TRBV11-2 with TRBJ1-1; possibly TRBD1 for D (5 bases). CDR3 size: 13 residues. The germline CDR1 and CDR2 sequences are SGHAT and FQNNGV. Trimming shortened V by 5 bases and J by 5 bases, and 12 bases separated the two germline ends. This CDR3 is CASSARVGTEAFF. The DNA of the CDR3 is TGTGCCAGCAGCGCCAGGGTAGGGACTGAAGCTTTCTTT.

The chain is built from TRBV7-2 and TRBJ2-7; D is possibly TRBD2 (5 bases). Trimming shortened V by 4 bases and J by 6 bases, and 16 bases separated the two germline ends. Germline assignment: CDR1 SGHTA and CDR2 FQGNSA. CDR3 size: 14 residues. In nucleotides, the CDR3 is TGTGCCAGCAGCTCGGGGATAACTACGACCGAGCAGTACTTC. Translation gives CASSSGITTTEQYF.

The chain links TRBV28 to TRBJ1-2, with D tentatively TRBD1 (5 bases). The V and J ends lost 7 bases and 4 bases respectively, with 16 bases between them. The CDR3 is 14 amino acids. Germline V gives CDR1 MDHEN, CDR2 SYDVKM. This CDR3 is CASNGGGGIYGYTF. CDR3 coding DNA: TGTGCCAGCAATGGAGGCGGGGGGATCTATGGCTACACCTTC.

V usage is TRBV19 and J usage is TRBJ2-7; unclear D gene. Trimming removed 4 bases at V and 2 bases at J, with 9 bases between. The V gene's germline CDR1 is LNHDA and CDR2 SQIVND (reference sequence). CDR3 size: 13 residues. The CDR3 region has the DNA TGTGCCAGTAGTAGTAACTTTGCCTACGAGCAGTACTTC. Encoded protein: CASSSNFAYEQYF.

The CDR3 DNA sequence: TGTGCCAGCAGCTTCCAGGGGGGAGGAGAGACCCAGTACTTC. Translation: CASSFQGGGETQYF. The chain couples TRBV5-5 to TRBJ2-5; D possibly corresponds to TRBD1 (7 bases). CDR3 length: 14 residues. Germline V gives CDR1 SGHKS, CDR2 YYEKEE (reference sequence). V was pared by 2 bases and J by 4 bases, with 12 bases between.

This sequence joins TRBV6-1 and TRBJ1-2; weak D call: TRBD1 (5 bases). This CDR3 contains 12 residues. Between the trimmed V and J ends, which lost 1 base and 8 bases, there was a span of 8 bases. Per germline, CDR1 MNHNS and CDR2 SASEGT. The CDR3 DNA sequence: TGTGCCAGCAGTGAAGGACGGGGGGGCTACACCTTC. It specifies CASSEGRGGYTF.

This clone was detected a few times. This sequence joins TRBV7-9 and TRBJ2-5; D not resolved. Germline V lookup: CDR1 SEHNR, CDR2 FQNEAQ (reference sequence). The CDR3 contains 13 residues. Trimming cost V 6 bases and J 1 base, with 9 bases left between them. The CDR3 DNA reads TGTGCCAGCAGGTTTAGCTCCCAAGAGACCCAGTACTTC. This codes for CASRFSSQETQYF.